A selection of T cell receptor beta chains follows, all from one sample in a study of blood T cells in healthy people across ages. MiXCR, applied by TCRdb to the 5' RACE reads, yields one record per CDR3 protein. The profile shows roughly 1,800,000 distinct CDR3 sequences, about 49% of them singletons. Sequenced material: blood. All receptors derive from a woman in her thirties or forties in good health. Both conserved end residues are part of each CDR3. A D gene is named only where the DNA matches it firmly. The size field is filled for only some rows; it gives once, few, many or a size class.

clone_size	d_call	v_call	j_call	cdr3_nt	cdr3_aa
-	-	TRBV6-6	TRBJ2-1	TGTGCCAGCAGGCCCGGGGGACAGTACAATGAGCAGTTCTTC	CASRPGGQYNEQFF
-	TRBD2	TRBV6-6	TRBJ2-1	TGTGCCAGCACCCCGTGGGGGGGCGGGGGGATCTACAATGAGCAGTTCTTC	CASTPWGGGGIYNEQFF
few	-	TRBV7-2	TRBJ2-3	TGTGCCAGCAGCCGCTCTTCTGGAGCCGATACGCAGTATTTT	CASSRSSGADTQYF
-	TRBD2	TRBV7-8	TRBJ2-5	TGTGCCAGCAGCTACCTCGTTGGGGAGGGTGAGACCCAGTACTTC	CASSYLVGEGETQYF
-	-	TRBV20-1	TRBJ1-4	TGCAGTGCTATACCCAGGGGAGGTGAAAAACTGTTTTTT	CSAIPRGGEKLFF
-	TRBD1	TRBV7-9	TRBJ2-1	TGTGCCAGCAGCTTAAGTGGGACAGCAAAAGAGACCCAGTTCTTC	CASSLSGTAKETQFF
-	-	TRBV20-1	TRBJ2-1	TGCAGTGCTAGAGGGGGGGGGCCGTATGATGAGCAGTTCTTC	CSARGGGPYDEQFF
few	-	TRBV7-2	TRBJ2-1	TGTGCCAGCAGCTTGGCGGGCTCGGTAGGGGGTGAGCAGTTCTTC	CASSLAGSVGGEQFF
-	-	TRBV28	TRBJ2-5	TGTGCCAGCGATCGAGGGGGGGTCCGCAATGAGCAGTACTTC	CASDRGGVRNEQYF
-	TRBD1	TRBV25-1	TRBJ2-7	TGTGCCAGCAGTGAATCCGGGACAGGGAAATACGAGCAGTACTTC	CASSESGTGKYEQYF
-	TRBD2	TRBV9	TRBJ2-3	TGTGCCAGCAGCGACGGGGGGGCCCCAGATACGCAGTATTTT	CASSDGGAPDTQYF
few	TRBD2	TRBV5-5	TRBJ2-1	TGTGCCAGCAGCCCTCGAATGGGACTAGCGGTCTACAATGAGCAGTTCTTC	CASSPRMGLAVYNEQFF
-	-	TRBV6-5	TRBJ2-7	TGTGCCAGCACCTCAACCCTATCCTCCTACGAGCAGTACTTC	CASTSTLSSYEQYF
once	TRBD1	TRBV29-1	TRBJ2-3	TGCAGCGTTGCTAGGACAGGAGCAGATACGCAGTATTTT	CSVARTGADTQYF
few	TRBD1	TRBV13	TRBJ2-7	TGTGCCAGCAGCATCGGGACAGGTCCCTACGAGCAGTACTTC	CASSIGTGPYEQYF
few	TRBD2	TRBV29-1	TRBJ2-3	TGCAGCGTTCATAAGCGGGGGACCGACACAGATACGCAGTATTTT	CSVHKRGTDTDTQYF
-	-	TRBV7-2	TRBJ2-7	TGTGCCAGCAGCTTAGGAGTGGGGAGTGGCTACGAGCAGTACTTC	CASSLGVGSGYEQYF
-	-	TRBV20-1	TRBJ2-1	TGCAGTGCTAGAGATGGGCGGGATTCCTACAATGAGCAGTTCTTC	CSARDGRDSYNEQFF
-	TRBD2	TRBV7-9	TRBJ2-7	TGTGCCAGCAGCGGGACTAGCGGGGATACCTACGAGCAGTACTTC	CASSGTSGDTYEQYF
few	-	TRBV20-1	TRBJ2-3	TGCAGGGCGTGGAATGGAGATACGCAGTATTTT	CRAWNGDTQYF
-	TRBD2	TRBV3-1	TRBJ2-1	TGTGCCAGCAGCCAAGGGACTAGCGCTAACAATGAGCAGTTCTTC	CASSQGTSANNEQFF
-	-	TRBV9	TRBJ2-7	TGTGCCGGCAGCAGGAGCTCCTACGAGCAGTACTTC	CAGSRSSYEQYF
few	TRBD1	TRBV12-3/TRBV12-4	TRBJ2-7	TGTGCCAGCAGTCTATCCGGGACAGGAGGGTCCGAGCAGTACTTC	CASSLSGTGGSEQYF
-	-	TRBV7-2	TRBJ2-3	TGTGCCAGCAGATCCTCGCCCTTAGTGGGGACAGATACGCAGTATTTT	CASRSSPLVGTDTQYF
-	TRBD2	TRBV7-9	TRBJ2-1	TGTGCCAGCAGCATGACTAGCGGGGCAGAGACCCAGTTCTTC	CASSMTSGAETQFF
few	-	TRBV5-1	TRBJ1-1	TGCGCCAGCAGCTTGTCGAGCACTGAAGCTTTCTTT	CASSLSSTEAFF
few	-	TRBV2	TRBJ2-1	TGTGCCAGCAGTGAGGGCTCTGCCTCCTACAATGAGCAGTTCTTC	CASSEGSASYNEQFF
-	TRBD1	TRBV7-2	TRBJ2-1	TGTGCCAGCAGCATCATGGGACAGGCAGTCTACAATGAGCAGTTCTTC	CASSIMGQAVYNEQFF
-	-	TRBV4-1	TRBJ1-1	TGCGCCAGCAAGACCCGGGCGGAGAACACTGAAGCTTTCTTT	CASKTRAENTEAFF
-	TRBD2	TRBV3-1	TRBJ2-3	TGTGCCAGCAGCCAAGTGGGGACTAGCGGGGCAGATACGCAGTATTTT	CASSQVGTSGADTQYF
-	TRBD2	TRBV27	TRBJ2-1	TGTGCCAGCAGTTTAGTAGCGGGGGTCCATGAGCAGTTCTTC	CASSLVAGVHEQFF
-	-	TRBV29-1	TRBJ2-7	TGCAGCCCAGGGGGACTAGAGAGAGAGCAGTACTTC	CSPGGLEREQYF